Following are 2 T cell receptor beta chains from one sample sequenced in a study of T cell repertoires in cytomegalovirus infection. TCRdb redid the calling of the reads with MiXCR, one entry per CDR3 protein. The data hold 700,000 to 850,000 distinct CDR3 sequences, with 32% observed a single time. No antigen has been identified for these receptors. The input for sequencing was cultured CD8+ T cells from PBMCs, taken from culture after CMV antigen stimulation. These TCRs come from a human donor in good health (CMV status not recorded). Some clones in this sample may be carry-over from other donors' samples.

J is TRBJ1-5 and V is TRBV20-1; weak D call: TRBD1 (6 bases). Germline V gene lookup returns CDR1 DFQATT and CDR2 SNEGSKA (reference sequence). V lost 6 bases to trimming and J lost 7 bases, with 16 bases between them. The CDR3 runs to 13 residues. In nucleotides, the CDR3 is TGCAGTGCCAGTGGGGGGGCAGGGCAGCCCCAGCATTTT. Amino acid sequence: CSASGGAGQPQHF.

This clonotype was seen only a few times. J is TRBJ2-3 and V is TRBV7-2, with TRBD1 identical over 8 bases. CDR3 size: 15 residues. V trimming: 3 bases; J trimming: 5 bases; junction bases outside the gene matches: 7. In germline, CDR1 is SGHTA, CDR2 FQGNSA. The CDR3 region has the DNA TGTGCCAGCAGCTTTGCAGGGGGCATTTTAGATACGCAGTATTTT. Translating gives CASSFAGGILDTQYF.